Shown below are 9 T cell receptor beta chains from a single sample sequenced in a study of cytotoxic CD8 clonotypes in ibrutinib-treated CLL. The method was immunoSEQ multiplex PCR; TCRdb's version includes in-frame clones alone and lacks a portion of them. There are 330,000 or so clones in the sample; over 60% occur only once, and just under 6.5% lies in the top ten. Sequenced here: PBMCs, sampled after 36 months of ibrutinib treatment. The receptors stem from a human donor with chronic lymphocytic leukemia.

This clone was counted only a few times. The V and J genes are TRBV28 and TRBJ1-4; D gene uncertain. Germline V lookup: CDR1 MDHEN, CDR2 SYDVKM. The CDR3 spans 12 residues. The ends were cut back, 6 bases at V and 8 bases at J, with 10 bases in the middle. The CDR3 sequence: CASSTVDEKLFF. The CDR3 region has the DNA TGTGCCAGCAGCACCGTGGACGAAAAACTGTTTTTT.

V gene TRBV15 combines with J gene TRBJ1-2; 9 nucleotides match TRBD1. V lost 3 bases, J lost 1 base, and 3 bases stayed unmatched. In germline, CDR1 is LNHNV, CDR2 YYDKDF (reference sequence). The CDR3 runs 15 residues. CDR3 loop: CATSRGTGSNYGYTF. The DNA for the CDR3 is TGTGCCACCAGCAGGGGGACAGGGAGTAACTATGGCTACACCTTC. The full variable domain, in which reference TRBV15 and TRBJ1-2 provide the parts outside the CDR3, is DAMVIQNPRYQVTQFGKPVTLSCSQTLNHNVMYWYQQKSSQAPKLLFHYYDKDFNNEADTPDNFQSRRPNTSFCFLDIRSPGLGDTAMYLCATSRGTGSNYGYTFGSGTRLTVV.

V usage is TRBV7-9 and J usage is TRBJ2-6, with TRBD1 matching over 11 bases. Germline-derived CDR1 and CDR2 are SEHNR and FQNEAQ (reference sequence). J lost 1 base, V lost 5 bases, and 7 bases had no gene match. The CDR3 length is 18 residues. The CDR3 sequence is CASSLRTGGASGANVLTF. The DNA for the CDR3 is TGTGCCAGCAGCCTCCGGACAGGGGGCGCTTCTGGGGCCAACGTCCTGACTTTC.

The chain uses TRBV29-1 and TRBJ2-3; D is undetermined. Trimming cost V 5 bases and J 0 bases, with 12 bases left between them. Germline CDR1 is SQVTM and CDR2 is ANQGSEA. The CDR3 is made up of 14 amino acids. Here the CDR3 reads CSVSVVLSTDTQYF. CDR3 in DNA: TGCAGCGTTTCGGTAGTCTTAAGCACAGATACGCAGTATTTT.

The V gene is TRBV5-4, the J gene TRBJ1-2; no definite D call. The CDR3 is 14 residues long. Trimming took 0 bases from V and 4 from J, leaving 10 bases between them. CDR1 is SGHNT and CDR2 is YYREEE in the germline V gene (reference sequence). CDR3 nucleotides: TGTGCCAGCAGCTTGGGAGCAGGACGCTATGGCTACACCTTC. Amino acid sequence: CASSLGAGRYGYTF.

A few counts support this clone. This chain joins TRBV6-6 and TRBJ1-5, with D tentatively TRBD1 (5 bases). The CDR3 sequence is 15 residues long. Germline lookup yields CDR1 MNHNY and CDR2 SVGAGI (reference sequence). V lost 5 bases and J lost 7, with 18 bases in between. The CDR3 bases are TGTGCCAGCAGTCCTGGGGCGCAAGTTGACCAGCCCCAGCATTTT. Amino acid sequence: CASSPGAQVDQPQHF.

This chain joins TRBV11-3 and TRBJ2-1, with 9 nucleotides matching TRBD2. CDR1 SGHNT and CDR2 YENEEA come from the germline V gene. This CDR3 contains 16 residues. V dropped 5 bases and J dropped 8; count of bases not matched to a gene: 13. The CDR3 DNA is TGTGCCAGCAGCCCGGTCGGCGGGGGGGCCCGCGATGAGCAGTTCTTC. Protein: CASSPVGGGARDEQFF.

CDR3 bases: TGCAGCGTCGGCGGGACTAGCGGAAACACCGGGGAGCTGTTTTTT. Encoded protein: CSVGGTSGNTGELFF. The genes are TRBV29-1 and TRBJ2-2; TRBD2 agrees at 11 bases. Germline-derived CDR1 and CDR2 are SQVTM and ANQGSEA. This CDR3 has 15 amino acids. The junction had 5 bases not matched to a gene; V was cut back by 6 bases and J by 2 bases.

The chain combines TRBV2 with TRBJ2-3, with 7 bases matching TRBD1. V was pared by 7 bases and J by 1 base, with 5 bases of the junction left unmatched. This CDR3 contains 14 residues. CDR1 and CDR2 (germline): SNHLY, FYNNEI. Here the CDR3 reads CASKSTGGTDTQYF. The CDR3 coding sequence is TGTGCCAGCAAGTCTACAGGGGGCACAGATACGCAGTATTTT.